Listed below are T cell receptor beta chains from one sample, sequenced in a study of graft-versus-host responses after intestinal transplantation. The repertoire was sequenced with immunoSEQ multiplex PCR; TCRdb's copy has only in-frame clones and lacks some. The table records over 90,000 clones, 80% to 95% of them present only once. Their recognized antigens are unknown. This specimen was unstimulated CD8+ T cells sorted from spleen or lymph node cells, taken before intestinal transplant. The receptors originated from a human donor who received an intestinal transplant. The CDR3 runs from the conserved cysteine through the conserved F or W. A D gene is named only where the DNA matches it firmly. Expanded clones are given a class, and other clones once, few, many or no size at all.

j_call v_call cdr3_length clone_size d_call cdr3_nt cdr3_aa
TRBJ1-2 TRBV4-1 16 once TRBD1 TGCGCCAGCAGCCAAATAACAAGGGACAGGGGCTATGGCTACACCTTC CASSQITRDRGYGYTF
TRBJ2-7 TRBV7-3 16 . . TGTGCCAGCAGCGCGCTCCGGGCAGGGGAGATCTACGAGCAGTACTTC CASSALRAGEIYEQYF
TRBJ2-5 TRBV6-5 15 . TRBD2 TGTGCCAGCAGTTACTCAGCGGGGGTTCGAGAGACCCAGTACTTC CASSYSAGVRETQYF
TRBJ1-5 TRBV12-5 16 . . TGTGCTAGTGGTTTGCTCACAGGGCAGGGTGGACAGCCCCAGCATTTT CASGLLTGQGGQPQHF
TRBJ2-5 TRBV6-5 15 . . TGTGCCAGCAGTCCCGCCCCCGTAGCCCAAGAGACCCAGTACTTC CASSPAPVAQETQYF
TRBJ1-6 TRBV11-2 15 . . TGTGCCAGCAGCTTAGCCGGGACATTCAATTCACCCCTCCACTTT CASSLAGTFNSPLHF
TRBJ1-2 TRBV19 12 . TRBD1 TGTGCCGCGGAAGGAACAGGGGATGGCTACACCTTC CAAEGTGDGYTF
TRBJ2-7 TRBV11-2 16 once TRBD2 TGTGCCAGCAGCTTAGTTCCTAGCGGGGGGGCGGGGGAGCAGTACTTC CASSLVPSGGAGEQYF
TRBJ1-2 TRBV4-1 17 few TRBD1 TGCGCCAGCAGCCAAGACCCAGGACAGGGCCTTAACTATGGCTACACCTTC CASSQDPGQGLNYGYTF
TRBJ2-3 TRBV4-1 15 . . TGCGCCAGCAGCCCAGCGGGCGCCGACCCAGATACGCAGTATTTT CASSPAGADPDTQYF
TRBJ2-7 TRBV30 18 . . TGTGCCTGGAGTGCCGTGTCCTTTGACAGGAGGGTCATCTACGAGCAGTACTTC CAWSAVSFDRRVIYEQYF
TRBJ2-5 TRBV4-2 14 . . TGTGCCAGCAGCCAGGCAGAGGACCAAGAGACCCAGTACTTC CASSQAEDQETQYF
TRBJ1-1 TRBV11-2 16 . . TGTGCCAGCAGCTTAGTGAATAAGGGAGTCAGCACTGAAGCTTTCTTT CASSLVNKGVSTEAFF
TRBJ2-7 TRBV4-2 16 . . TGTGCCAGCAGCCAAGACCCGAAAGGGGCCTCCTACGAGCAGTACTTC CASSQDPKGASYEQYF
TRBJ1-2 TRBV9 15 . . TGTGCCAGCAGCGTAGCTTCGGGGTCTGTTTATGGCTACACCTTC CASSVASGSVYGYTF
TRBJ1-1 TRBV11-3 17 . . TGTGCCAGCAGCTTGATCGAAGGGAGAGGGTTGAACACTGAAGCTTTCTTT CASSLIEGRGLNTEAFF
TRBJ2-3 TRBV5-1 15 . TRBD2 TGCGCCAGCAGCTTGGGACGGGGGGGCACAGATACGCAGTATTTT CASSLGRGGTDTQYF
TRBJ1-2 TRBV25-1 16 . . TGTGCCAGCAGTGGCTGGCCAGGGAGAGATTACTATGGCTACACCTTC CASSGWPGRDYYGYTF
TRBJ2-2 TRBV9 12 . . TGTGCCAGCAGCCTCCGTTCTGGGGAGCTGTTTTTT CASSLRSGELFF
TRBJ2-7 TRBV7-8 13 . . TGTGCCAGCAGCTTAGTTCCCGACTACGAGCAGTACTTC CASSLVPDYEQYF
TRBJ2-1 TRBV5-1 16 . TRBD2 TGCGCCAGCAGCTTCGCCTCGGGGGGATACTCGGATGAGCAGTTCTTC CASSFASGGYSDEQFF
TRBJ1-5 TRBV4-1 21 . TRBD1 TGCGCCAGCAGCCCCACCGACCTAGGACAGGTCTTCTTTGGAAGCAATCAGCCCCAGCATTTT CASSPTDLGQVFFGSNQPQHF
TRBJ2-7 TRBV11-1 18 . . TGTGCCAGCAGCTCCCAGATTCTAGACGGCAGGGTTTTCTACGAGCAGTACTTC CASSSQILDGRVFYEQYF
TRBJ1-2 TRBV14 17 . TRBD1 TGTGCCAGCAGCCAAGTCCGACAGGGGACGGCTATGGGAGGCTACACCTTC CASSQVRQGTAMGGYTF
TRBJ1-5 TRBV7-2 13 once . TGTGCCAGCAGCTTAGTAAGCAATCAGCCCCAGCATTTT CASSLVSNQPQHF
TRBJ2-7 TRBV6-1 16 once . TGTGCCAGCAGCGAACACGGGGCCACCTCTGCCTACGAGCAGTACTTC CASSEHGATSAYEQYF